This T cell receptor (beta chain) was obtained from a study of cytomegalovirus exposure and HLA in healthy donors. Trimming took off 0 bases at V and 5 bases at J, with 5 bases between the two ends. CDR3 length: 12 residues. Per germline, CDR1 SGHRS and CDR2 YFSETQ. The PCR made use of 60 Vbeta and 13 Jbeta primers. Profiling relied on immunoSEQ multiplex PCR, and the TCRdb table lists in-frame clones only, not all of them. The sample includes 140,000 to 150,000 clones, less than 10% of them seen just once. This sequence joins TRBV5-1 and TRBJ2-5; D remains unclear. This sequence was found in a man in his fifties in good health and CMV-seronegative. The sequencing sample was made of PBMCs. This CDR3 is CASSLETETQYF. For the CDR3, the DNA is TGCGCCAGCAGCTTGGAGACTGAGACCCAGTACTTC.